Listed below are T cell receptor beta chains from one sample, sequenced in a study of blood T cells in healthy people across ages. TCRdb itself ran the 5' RACE reads through MiXCR, one entry per CDR3 protein. The sample records 1.5 million or so distinct CDR3 sequences, approximately 39% being singletons. The sequenced material came from blood. These receptors came from a woman younger than 35 in good health. Each CDR3 is given without its conserved first and last residue. The size of a clone is reported for some rows only, either as once, few or many, or as a class for expanded clones.

j_call	v_call	clone_size	cdr3_length	cdr3_aa
TRBJ2-1	TRBV7-2	many	12	ASSYGTSLNEQF
TRBJ2-2	TRBV30	once	11	AWAPTNTGELF
TRBJ2-2	TRBV7-2	few	12	ASSPQMGTGELF
TRBJ2-1	TRBV28	.	15	ASRNLGTSGSYNEQF
TRBJ1-2	TRBV27	.	11	ASSFQGKYGYT
TRBJ1-2	TRBV20-1	.	11	SASQGAFYGYT
TRBJ2-7	TRBV24-1	.	10	ATSDPTYEQY
TRBJ2-7	TRBV24-1	.	13	ATSDLGTRYSEQY
TRBJ2-1	TRBV20-1	.	12	SARTTRSYNEQF
TRBJ2-3	TRBV13	.	9	ASSLTATQY